The source of this TCR beta chain is a study of tumor and adjacent non-tumor tissue in lung cancer. The template was RNA from unsorted bulk tissue. The study, taken as a whole, reports: Significantly higher TCR diversity was found in tumor than normal lung.

On this clonotype itself: What it binds is unknown. A read error may be the cause here, since a much bigger clone is one base away.

Germline CDR1 reads SEHNR; CDR2 reads FQNEAQ (reference sequence). The CDR3 loop spans 14 amino acids. V shed 4 bases and J shed 0 bases, with 7 bases lying between them. A modified ARM-PCR protocol with three rounds of nested PCR amplified TCRbeta. TCRdb processed the multiplex PCR reads anew with MiXCR; each CDR3 protein has one entry. The sample consists of fewer than 150,000 distinct CDR3 sequences, approximately 70% of them appearing once. The TCR comes from a man in his sixties with small cell lung cancer. This chain joins TRBV7-9 and TRBJ2-1; no clear D. Specimen: lung tumor tissue. CDR3 nucleotides: TGTGCCAGCAGCTCGGTCGTCTCCTACAATGAGCAGTTCTTC. It translates to CASSSVVSYNEQFF.